The 21 T cell receptor beta chains below all came from one sample that was sequenced in a study of blood T cell repertoires in COVID-19. Here immunoSEQ multiplex PCR was the method, and the copy in TCRdb shows in-frame clones only, minus some. Of about 410,000 clones listed, about nine tenths are singletons. Source material: peripheral blood. The receptors derive from a woman between 40 and 50 years old with COVID-19, enrolled during active disease.

J is TRBJ2-3 and V is TRBV6-2 or TRBV6-3, with D tentatively TRBD1 (6 bases). Germline V gives CDR1 MNHEY, CDR2 SVGEGT. There are 16 residues in the CDR3. V was trimmed by 2 bases and J by 2 bases, leaving 14 bases between them. CDR3 protein: CASSYRNRDTTDTQYF. The CDR3, as DNA: TGTGCCAGCAGTTACCGGAACCGGGACACCACAGATACGCAGTATTTT.

The chain combines TRBV9 with TRBJ1-4, with 10 bases matching TRBD1. The length of the CDR3 is 15 residues. With V trimmed by 4 bases and J by 7 bases, 7 bases remained unmatched. The V gene's germline CDR1 is SGDLS and CDR2 YYNGEE. Written as DNA, the CDR3 is TGTGCCAGCAGCAAAGCGGGACAGGGGAGTGAAAAACTGTTTTTT. Residues: CASSKAGQGSEKLFF.

The V and J genes are TRBV7-2 and TRBJ2-3; D perhaps matches TRBD2 (7 bases). Germline V gives CDR1 SGHTA, CDR2 FQGNSA. This CDR3 has 16 amino acids. Trimming removed 1 base from V and 3 bases from J, with 14 bases in between. CDR3 in DNA: TGTGCCAGCAGCTTAGTGGGGGGGCAGGTAACAGATACGCAGTATTTT. This codes for CASSLVGGQVTDTQYF.

The V gene is TRBV18, the J gene TRBJ2-6; D remains unclear. V was cut by 4 bases and J by 1 base, with 20 bases left in between. Germline V gene sequence: CDR1 KGHSH, CDR2 LQKENI. The CDR3 runs 19 residues. The CDR3 bases are TGTGCCAGCTCACACAGATATCTCCTCTTCTATTCTGGGGCCAACGTCCTGACTTTC. Translation: CASSHRYLLFYSGANVLTF.

The chain recombines TRBV5-1 with TRBJ1-1, with 7 bases fitting TRBD1. The V gene's germline CDR1 is SGHRS and CDR2 YFSETQ. V shed 5 bases and J 8 bases; nucleotides not matched to a gene: 15. CDR3 length: 15 amino acids. CDR3 nucleotides: TGCGCCAGCAGATCACCGGAGGCAGGGGGTTTAGAAGCTTTCTTT. It translates to CASRSPEAGGLEAFF.

The chain recombines TRBV5-1 with TRBJ2-2; 13 bases are a match to TRBD2. Germline assignment: CDR1 SGHRS and CDR2 YFSETQ. With V trimmed by 4 bases and J by 6 bases, 6 bases remained unmatched. The CDR3 loop spans 16 amino acids. CDR3 region: CASSAGLAGAPGELFF. CDR3 nucleotide sequence: TGCGCCAGCAGCGCCGGACTAGCGGGAGCCCCCGGGGAGCTGTTTTTT.

The rearrangement links TRBV7-9 to TRBJ1-2, with 9 bases lining up with TRBD1. The length of the CDR3 is 16 residues. Trimming took 1 base from V and 2 from J; bases not matched to a gene: 5. The germline V gene has CDR1 SEHNR and CDR2 FQNEAQ (reference sequence). The CDR3 spells CASSLGSGTGNYGYTF. The CDR3 DNA reads TGTGCCAGCAGCTTAGGTTCCGGGACAGGGAACTATGGCTACACCTTC.

The V and J genes are TRBV28 and TRBJ2-7, with D maybe TRBD1 (5 bases). Trimming took 6 bases from V and 4 from J, leaving 16 bases between them. CDR1 MDHEN and CDR2 SYDVKM come from the germline V gene. The CDR3 contains 14 residues. The CDR3, as DNA: TGTGCCAGCAGAAACTCCGGACAACCTTACGAGCAGTACTTC. Its translation is CASRNSGQPYEQYF.

The sample holds one count of this clone. V is TRBV3-1 (or the pseudogene TRBV3-2) and J is TRBJ2-1, with a tentative D call TRBD2 (5 bases). V was pared by 3 bases and J by 8 bases, with 11 bases between. Germline CDR1 is LGHDT and CDR2 is YNNKEL (reference sequence). The CDR3 is 13 residues long. CDR3 coding DNA: TGTGCCAGCAGCCATCCTAGCAGCTATGAGCAGTTCTTC. Its protein product is CASSHPSSYEQFF.

This chain joins TRBV6-2 or TRBV6-3 and TRBJ1-2; D not resolved. V lost 5 bases and J 7 bases, leaving 14 bases between the germline ends. Germline CDR1 is MNHEY and CDR2 is SVGEGT. This CDR3 is 13 amino acids long. The CDR3 sequence is CASSASAAGGYTF. CDR3 in DNA: TGTGCCAGCAGTGCTTCTGCTGCAGGTGGCTACACCTTC.

This chain connects TRBV5-4 to TRBJ2-5; a possible D gene is TRBD2 (6 bases). Germline assignment: CDR1 SGHNT and CDR2 YYREEE (reference sequence). The V gene lost 4 bases and the J gene lost 5 bases, with 15 bases spanning the gap. This CDR3 spans 14 amino acids. The CDR3 DNA follows: TGTGCCAGCAGCCGAGGAGGGACGCGGGAGACCCAGTACTTC. Its translation is CASSRGGTRETQYF.

The V and J genes are TRBV12-5 and TRBJ1-1; 10 positions match TRBD1. The J segment lost 7 bases and the V segment lost 6 bases, leaving 8 bases of the junction unmatched. The CDR3 loop spans 14 amino acids. CDR1 is LGHNT and CDR2 is FRNRAP in the germline V gene. The CDR3 DNA is TGTGCTAGTGGATCCGGGACAGGGGAATTTGAAGCTTTCTTT. It yields the protein CASGSGTGEFEAFF.

This chain joins TRBV28 and TRBJ1-2; possible D gene TRBD1, 6 bases. Trimming took 2 bases from V and 4 from J, leaving 11 bases between them. The CDR3 is 14 amino acids. Looked up from germline, CDR1 is MDHEN and CDR2 is SYDVKM. CDR3 in amino acids: CASSLVGAGYGYTF. CDR3 coding DNA: TGTGCCAGCAGTTTAGTGGGGGCGGGCTATGGCTACACCTTC.

With respect to this clone: Mismatch with germline at one junction end may stem from a read error. The chain is built from TRBV6-2 or TRBV6-3 and TRBJ2-7; 11 bases match TRBD2. This CDR3 has 12 amino acids. The V gene's germline CDR1 is MNHEY and CDR2 SVGEGT. CDR3 nucleotide sequence: TGTGCCAGCAGTCCGTCGGGACTAGCGGAACACTTC. Translated: CASSPSGLAEHF.

This chain joins TRBV19 and TRBJ1-4, with D perhaps TRBD1 (6 bases). The germline V gene encodes CDR1 LNHDA and CDR2 SQIVND (reference sequence). There are 14 residues in the CDR3. The V and J ends lost 9 bases and 8 bases respectively, with 19 bases between them. The CDR3 DNA sequence: TGTGCCAGCCTCCCACAGGGAGGGAACGAAAAACTGTTTTTT. Protein product: CASLPQGGNEKLFF.

The chain combines TRBV19 with TRBJ2-6; 9 nucleotides agree with TRBD1. The CDR3 length is 17 residues. The trim removed 7 bases at V and 9 bases at J, leaving 16 bases unmatched. CDR1 is LNHDA and CDR2 is SQIVND in the germline V gene (reference sequence). CDR3 protein: CASTTLRTGEDGNVLTF. Here the CDR3 DNA reads TGTGCCAGTACAACCTTAAGGACAGGGGAGGATGGCAACGTCCTGACTTTC.

J is TRBJ2-2 and V is TRBV5-5; 7 positions agree with TRBD1. This CDR3 is built from 16 residues. V shed 4 bases and J 1 base; nucleotides not matched to a gene: 7. Per germline, CDR1 SGHKS and CDR2 YYEKEE (reference sequence). The DNA for the CDR3 is TGTGCCAGCAGCGGCGAGGGACAGATGAACACCGGGGAGCTGTTTTTT. Amino acids: CASSGEGQMNTGELFF.

This chain uses TRBV11-2 with TRBJ1-6; tentative D call: TRBD1 (6 bases). Looked up from germline, CDR1 is SGHAT and CDR2 is FQNNGV. The CDR3 is 15 residues long. Trimming shortened V by 3 bases and J by 6 bases, and 12 bases separated the two germline ends. The CDR3 bases are TGTGCCAGCAGCTTGAATGGACAGCGTAATTCACCCCTCCACTTT. It yields the protein CASSLNGQRNSPLHF.

DNA of the CDR3: TGCGCCAGCAGCCCGGAAGGGGGTGGTGGCAATCAGCCCCAGCATTTT. Protein sequence: CASSPEGGGGNQPQHF. V gene TRBV5-1 combines with J gene TRBJ1-5, with a possible D match to TRBD1 (6 bases). Germline V gene lookup returns CDR1 SGHRS and CDR2 YFSETQ. V was trimmed by 4 bases and J by 2 bases, leaving 16 bases between them. The length of the CDR3 is 16 residues. Using reference TRBV5-1 and TRBJ1-5 for the parts outside the CDR3, the full variable domain is KAGVTQTPRYLIKTRGQQVTLSCSPISGHRSVSWYQQTPGQGLQFLFEYFSETQRNKGNFPGRFSGRQFSNSRSEMNVSTLELGDSALYLCASSPEGGGGNQPQHFGDGTRLSIL.

This chain links TRBV12-3 or TRBV12-4 with TRBJ1-1; 8 bases fit TRBD1. The CDR3 loop spans 13 amino acids. Trimming at V came to 5 bases and at J to 4 bases, leaving 3 bases not matched to a gene. In DNA, the CDR3 is TGTGCCAGCAGTCTACAGGGGGGCACTGAAGCTTTCTTT. This translates into CASSLQGGTEAFF.

The chain joins TRBV28 to TRBJ1-6, with a possible D match to TRBD1 (5 bases). Deletions cut 5 bases from V and 7 bases from J, with 15 bases between. The CDR3 extends over 15 amino acids. The germline V gene has CDR1 MDHEN and CDR2 SYDVKM. This chain's CDR3 is CASSIYGGINSPLHF. The CDR3 coding sequence is TGTGCCAGCAGTATCTACGGGGGTATCAATTCACCCCTCCACTTT.